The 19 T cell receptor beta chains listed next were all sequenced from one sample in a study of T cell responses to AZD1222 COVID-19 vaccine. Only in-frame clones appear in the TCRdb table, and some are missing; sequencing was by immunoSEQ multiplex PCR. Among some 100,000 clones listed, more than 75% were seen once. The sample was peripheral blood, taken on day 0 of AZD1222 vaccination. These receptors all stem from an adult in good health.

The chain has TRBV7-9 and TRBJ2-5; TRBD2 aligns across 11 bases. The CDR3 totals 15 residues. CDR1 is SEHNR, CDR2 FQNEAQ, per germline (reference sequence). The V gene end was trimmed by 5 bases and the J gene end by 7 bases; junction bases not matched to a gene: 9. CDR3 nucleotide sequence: TGTGCCAGCAGCCCCCCCCTAGCGGGGGGAGGGACCCAGTACTTC. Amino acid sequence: CASSPPLAGGGTQYF.

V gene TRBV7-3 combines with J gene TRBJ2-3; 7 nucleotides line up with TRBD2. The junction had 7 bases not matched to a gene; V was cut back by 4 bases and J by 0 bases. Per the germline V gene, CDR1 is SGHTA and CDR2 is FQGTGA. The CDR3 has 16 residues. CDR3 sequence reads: CASSSHSGSSTDTQYF. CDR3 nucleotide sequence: TGTGCCAGCAGCTCCCATAGCGGGTCAAGCACAGATACGCAGTATTTT.

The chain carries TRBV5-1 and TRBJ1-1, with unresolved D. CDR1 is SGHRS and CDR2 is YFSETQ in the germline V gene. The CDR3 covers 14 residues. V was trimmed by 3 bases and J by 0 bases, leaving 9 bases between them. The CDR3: CASSYGTVNTEAFF. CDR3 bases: TGCGCCAGCAGCTACGGAACGGTGAACACTGAAGCTTTCTTT.

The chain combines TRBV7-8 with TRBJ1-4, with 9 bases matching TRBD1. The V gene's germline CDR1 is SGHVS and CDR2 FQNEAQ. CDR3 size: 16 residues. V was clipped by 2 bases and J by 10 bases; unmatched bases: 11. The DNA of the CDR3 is TGTGCCAGCAGCTTATTTTTTTTCGGGACAGGGACAAAACTGTTTTTT. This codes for CASSLFFFGTGTKLFF. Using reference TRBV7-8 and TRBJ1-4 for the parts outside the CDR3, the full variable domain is GAGVSQSPRYKVAKRGQDVALRCDPISGHVSLFWYQQALGQGPEFLTYFQNEAQLDKSGLPSDRFFAERPEGSVSTLKIQRTQQEDSAVYLCASSLFFFGTGTKLFFGSGTQLSVL.

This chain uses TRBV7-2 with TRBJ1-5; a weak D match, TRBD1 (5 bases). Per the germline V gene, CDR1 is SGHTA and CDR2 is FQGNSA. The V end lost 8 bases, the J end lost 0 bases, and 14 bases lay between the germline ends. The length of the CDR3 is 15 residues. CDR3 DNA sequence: TGTGCCAGCGTCCGGGGCGCGGATAGCAATCAGCCCCAGCATTTT. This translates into CASVRGADSNQPQHF.

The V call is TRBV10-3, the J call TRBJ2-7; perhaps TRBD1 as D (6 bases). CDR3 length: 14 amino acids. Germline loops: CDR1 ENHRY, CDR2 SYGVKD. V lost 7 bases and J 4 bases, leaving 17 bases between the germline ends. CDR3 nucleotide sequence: TGTGCCATCAACGCCGGGACAACGACTTACGAGCAGTACTTC. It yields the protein CAINAGTTTYEQYF.

Here the CDR3 reads CASKLPGTAKNIQYF. The DNA of the CDR3 is TGTGCCAGCAAATTGCCTGGGACGGCCAAAAACATTCAGTACTTC. The J gene is TRBJ2-4, the V gene TRBV6-5; the D gene could be TRBD1 or TRBD2 (5 bases each). V lost 7 bases, J lost 1 base, and 14 bases lay in between. The CDR3 is 15 amino acids. Germline-derived CDR1 and CDR2 are MNHEY and SVGAGI.

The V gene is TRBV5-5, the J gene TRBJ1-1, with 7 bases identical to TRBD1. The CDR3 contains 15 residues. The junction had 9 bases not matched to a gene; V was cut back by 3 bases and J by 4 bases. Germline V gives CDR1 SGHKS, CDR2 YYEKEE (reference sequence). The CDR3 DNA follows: TGTGCCAGCAGCTCTCCCTCCCAGGGGGGCACTGAAGCTTTCTTT. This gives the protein CASSSPSQGGTEAFF.

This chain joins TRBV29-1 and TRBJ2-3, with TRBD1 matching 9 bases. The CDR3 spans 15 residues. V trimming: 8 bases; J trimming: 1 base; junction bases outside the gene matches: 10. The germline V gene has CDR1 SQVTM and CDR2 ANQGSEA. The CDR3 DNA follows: TGCAGCCTACGAACAGGGGGCGTGGGCACAGATACGCAGTATTTT. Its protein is CSLRTGGVGTDTQYF.

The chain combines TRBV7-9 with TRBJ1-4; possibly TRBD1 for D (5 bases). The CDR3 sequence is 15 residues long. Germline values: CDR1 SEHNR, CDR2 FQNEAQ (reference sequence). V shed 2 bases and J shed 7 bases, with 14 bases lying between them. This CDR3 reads CASSLTRDPGEKLFF. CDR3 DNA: TGTGCCAGCAGCTTAACCCGGGACCCTGGTGAAAAACTGTTTTTT.

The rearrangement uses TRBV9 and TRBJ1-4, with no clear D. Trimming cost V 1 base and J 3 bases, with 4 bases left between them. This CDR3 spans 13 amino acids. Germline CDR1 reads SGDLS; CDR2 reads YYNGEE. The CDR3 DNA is TGTGCCAGCAGCGTACAACCTAATGAAAAACTGTTTTTT. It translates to CASSVQPNEKLFF.

The CDR3 region has the DNA TGTGCCAGCAGTACGACAGGGGGTCGGGGCTACACCTTC. Protein: CASSTTGGRGYTF. The chain recombines TRBV7-3 with TRBJ1-2, with 9 bases identical to TRBD1. The CDR3 sequence is 13 residues long. CDR1 is SGHTA, CDR2 FQGTGA, per germline. V trimming: 6 bases; J trimming: 8 bases; junction bases outside the gene matches: 7.

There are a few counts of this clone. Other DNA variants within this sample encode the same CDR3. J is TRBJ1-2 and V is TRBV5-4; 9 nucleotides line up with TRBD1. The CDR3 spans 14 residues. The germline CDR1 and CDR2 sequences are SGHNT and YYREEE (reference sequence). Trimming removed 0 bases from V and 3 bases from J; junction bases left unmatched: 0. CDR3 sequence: CASSLGDRDYGYTF. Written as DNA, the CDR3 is TGTGCCAGCAGCTTGGGGGACAGGGACTATGGCTACACCTTC. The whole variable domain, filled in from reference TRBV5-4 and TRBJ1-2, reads ETGVTQSPTHLIKTRGQQVTLRCSSQSGHNTVSWYQQALGQGPQFIFQYYREEENGRGNFPPRFSGLQFPNYSSELNVNALELDDSALYLCASSLGDRDYGYTFGSGTRLTVV.

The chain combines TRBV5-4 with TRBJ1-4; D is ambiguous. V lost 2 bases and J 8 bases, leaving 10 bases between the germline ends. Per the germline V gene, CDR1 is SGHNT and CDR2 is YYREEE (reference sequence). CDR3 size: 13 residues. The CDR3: CASSFGEEEKLFF. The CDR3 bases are TGTGCCAGCAGCTTCGGGGAGGAGGAAAAACTGTTTTTT.

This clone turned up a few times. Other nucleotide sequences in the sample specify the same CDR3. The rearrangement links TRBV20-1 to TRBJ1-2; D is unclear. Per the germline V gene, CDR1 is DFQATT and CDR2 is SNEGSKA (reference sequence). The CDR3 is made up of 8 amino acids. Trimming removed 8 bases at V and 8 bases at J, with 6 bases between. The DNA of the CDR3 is TGCAGTCCGAGAGGCTACACCTTC. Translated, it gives CSPRGYTF.

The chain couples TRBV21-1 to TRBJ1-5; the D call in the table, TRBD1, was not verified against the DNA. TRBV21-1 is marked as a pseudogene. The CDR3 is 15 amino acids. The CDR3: CASSKDVTGNQPQHF. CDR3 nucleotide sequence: TGTGCCAGCAGCAAAGACGTGACAGGCAATCAGCCCCAGCATTTT.

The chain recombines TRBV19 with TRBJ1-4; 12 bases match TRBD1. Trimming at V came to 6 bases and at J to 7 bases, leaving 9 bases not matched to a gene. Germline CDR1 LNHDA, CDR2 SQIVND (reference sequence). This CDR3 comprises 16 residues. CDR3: CASRGQGARKSEKLFF. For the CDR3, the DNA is TGTGCCAGTAGGGGACAGGGGGCTAGAAAATCTGAAAAACTGTTTTTT.

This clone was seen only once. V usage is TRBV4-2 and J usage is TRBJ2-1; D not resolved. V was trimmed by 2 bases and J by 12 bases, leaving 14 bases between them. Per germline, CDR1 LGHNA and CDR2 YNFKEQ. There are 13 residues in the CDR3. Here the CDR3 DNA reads TGTGCCAGCAGCCAAAAATACCCTTCCGGGCAGTTCTTC. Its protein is CASSQKYPSGQFF.

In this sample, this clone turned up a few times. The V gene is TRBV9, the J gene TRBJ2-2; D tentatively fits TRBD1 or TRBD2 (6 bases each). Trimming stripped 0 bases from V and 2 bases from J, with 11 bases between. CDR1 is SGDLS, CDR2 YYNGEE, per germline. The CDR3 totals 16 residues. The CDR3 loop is CASSVGVGGNTGELFF. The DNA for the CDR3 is TGTGCCAGCAGCGTAGGAGTCGGGGGCAACACCGGGGAGCTGTTTTTT.